One sample yielded the 18 T cell receptor beta chains listed below, sequenced in a study of T-cell memory formation after mild COVID-19. Each CDR3 protein is one row after TCRdb ran MiXCR on the 5' RACE reads. The sample contains about 110,000 distinct CDR3 sequences, about 15% of which appear only once. The sample comprised PBMCs or a T cell subset sorted from them (not recorded which). The origin of the receptors is a man younger than 30 who had mild COVID-19 (a few samples of this study predate the infection). Cell type and time point are not known.

This clonotype was recorded a few times. The J gene is TRBJ2-7, the V gene TRBV6-5; 8 nucleotides align to TRBD2. Germline trimming cut 0 bases from V and 0 bases from J; bases unmatched to any gene: 4. The CDR3 is 16 amino acids. The germline CDR1 and CDR2 sequences are MNHEY and SVGAGI. The CDR3 nucleotides read TGTGCCAGCAGTTACTCGTTAGCGGGGAGCTCCTACGAGCAGTACTTC. It codes for CASSYSLAGSSYEQYF.

This clonotype was observed at least ten times. The rearrangement uses TRBV5-5 and TRBJ2-7; D is undetermined. V shed 3 bases and J shed 5 bases, with 21 bases lying between them. The CDR3 extends over 16 amino acids. Germline lookup yields CDR1 SGHKS and CDR2 YYEKEE (reference sequence). The CDR3 spells CASSSNGRPILDEQYF. In DNA, the CDR3 is TGTGCCAGCAGCTCAAACGGACGGCCGATCCTGGACGAGCAGTACTTC.

This clonotype has more than one count but fewer than ten. This chain joins TRBV7-8 and TRBJ1-4; D is uncertain. V shed 5 bases and J shed 7 bases, with 14 bases lying between them. This CDR3 spans 14 amino acids. The germline gives CDR1 SGHVS, CDR2 FQNEAQ. The CDR3 nucleotides are TGTGCCAGCAGCCCCGGGCCTCTGGGTGAAAAACTGTTTTTT. As protein: CASSPGPLGEKLFF.

In its sample, this clonotype was seen a few times. The chain recombines TRBV27 with TRBJ2-7, with D tentatively TRBD2 (7 bases). V gave up 2 bases and J gave up 3 bases, with 14 bases separating them. This CDR3 has 15 residues. CDR1 is MNHEY, CDR2 SMNVEV, per germline (reference sequence). CDR3 DNA sequence: TGTGCCAGCAGTTTAGGTGGGGGGGCCCGCTACGAGCAGTACGTC. This codes for CASSLGGGARYEQYV.

This clonotype came up a few times. The chain combines TRBV4-1 with TRBJ2-3; D may match TRBD1 or TRBD2 (5 bases each). This CDR3 region has 16 residues. The V end was cut by 4 bases, the J end by 0 bases, with 14 bases between. Germline-derived CDR1 and CDR2 are MGHRA and YSYEKL. As DNA, the CDR3 is TGCGCCAGCAGCCGGGGCCGGGGCGGGAGCACAGATACGCAGTATTTT. Its translation: CASSRGRGGSTDTQYF.

The J gene is TRBJ2-3, the V gene TRBV7-9, with D perhaps matching TRBD2 (5 bases). The germline gives CDR1 SEHNR, CDR2 FQNEAQ (reference sequence). The CDR3 runs to 17 residues. Deletions cut 1 base from V and 1 base from J, with 15 bases between. The CDR3 DNA follows: TGTGCCAGCAGCTTAGGGGCCGGAGGCACGGGCACAGATACGCAGTATTTT. Translated: CASSLGAGGTGTDTQYF.

This clonotype was seen many times. The V call is TRBV3-1, the J call TRBJ2-4; 9 bases agree with TRBD1. Trimming removed 0 bases from V and 6 bases from J; junction bases left unmatched: 3. CDR1 and CDR2 (germline): LGHDT, YNNKEL (reference sequence). The CDR3 loop spans 15 amino acids. The CDR3 protein is CASSQDMGQGNIQYF. For the CDR3, the DNA is TGTGCCAGCAGCCAAGATATGGGACAGGGAAACATTCAGTACTTC. Drawing the rest from reference TRBV3-1 and TRBJ2-4, the complete variable domain is DTAVSQTPKYLVTQMGNDKSIKCEQNLGHDTMYWYKQDSKKFLKIMFSYNNKELIINETVPNRFSPKSPDKAHLNLHINSLELGDSAVYFCASSQDMGQGNIQYFGAGTRLSVL.

This clonotype was counted only a few times. The chain joins TRBV12-3 or TRBV12-4 to TRBJ2-1; no clear D gene. The CDR3 totals 16 residues. V shed 3 bases and J shed 0 bases, with 12 bases lying between them. The CDR3 DNA sequence: TGTGCCAGCAGTTTTAGGTCTAAAGACTCCTACAATGAGCAGTTCTTC. As protein: CASSFRSKDSYNEQFF.

The chain employs TRBV5-1 and TRBJ2-1; no definite D call. The CDR3 sequence is 14 residues long. The V gene's germline CDR1 is SGHRS and CDR2 YFSETQ. Between the trimmed V and J ends, which lost 4 bases and 5 bases, there was a span of 13 bases. The CDR3 sequence is CASSLRRRDNEQFF. The CDR3 bases are TGCGCCAGCAGCCTACGACGTCGGGACAATGAGCAGTTCTTC.

The rearrangement uses TRBV2 and TRBJ2-3, with D possibly matching TRBD1 (6 bases). Per germline, CDR1 SNHLY and CDR2 FYNNEI. Trimming pared 1 base from V and 4 bases from J, leaving 9 bases between. This CDR3 contains 14 residues. In DNA form, the CDR3 reads TGTGCCAGCAGTGAAGGCAGGGGCGCAGATACGCAGTATTTT. It is translated as CASSEGRGADTQYF.

This chain links TRBV24-1 with TRBJ2-5; maybe TRBD2 (5 bases). Germline V gives CDR1 KGHDR, CDR2 SFDVKD. Trimming shortened V by 7 bases and J by 4 bases, and 18 bases separated the two germline ends. The CDR3 spans 15 residues. The chain's CDR3 is CATSRTGGERETQYF. CDR3 DNA sequence: TGTGCCACCAGCCGGACTGGTGGGGAGAGAGAGACCCAGTACTTC.

This clonotype was detected a few times. This chain joins TRBV24-1 and TRBJ2-1, with a weak D call TRBD1 (5 bases). Germline assignment: CDR1 KGHDR and CDR2 SFDVKD. CDR3 length: 15 residues. V gave up 0 bases and J gave up 6 bases, with 11 bases separating them. CDR3 region: CATSDLDQGTNEQFF. The CDR3 coding sequence is TGTGCCACCAGTGATTTGGACCAGGGAACCAATGAGCAGTTCTTC.

V and J are TRBV6-5 and TRBJ2-3; TRBD2 aligns across 9 bases. Germline V gene data show CDR1 as MNHEY and CDR2 as SVGAGI. The V gene end was trimmed by 5 bases and the J gene end by 2 bases; junction bases not matched to a gene: 5. This CDR3 contains 15 residues. In DNA form, the CDR3 reads TGTGCCAGCAGTCGGCTAGCGGGGCCCACAGATACGCAGTATTTT. It codes for CASSRLAGPTDTQYF.

This sequence joins TRBV15 and TRBJ2-1; 10 positions match TRBD2. The V gene's germline CDR1 is LNHNV and CDR2 YYDKDF (reference sequence). This CDR3 region has 14 residues. J gave up 5 bases and V 5 bases, and 3 bases lay outside the gene matches. CDR3 in amino acids: CATSLSGGNNEQFF. CDR3 sequence (DNA): TGTGCCACCAGCCTTAGCGGGGGGAACAATGAGCAGTTCTTC. Full variable domain (remainder filled in from reference TRBV15 and TRBJ2-1): DAMVIQNPRYQVTQFGKPVTLSCSQTLNHNVMYWYQQKSSQAPKLLFHYYDKDFNNEADTPDNFQSRRPNTSFCFLDIRSPGLGDTAMYLCATSLSGGNNEQFFGPGTRLTVL.

In this sample, this clonotype turned up a few times. The V call is TRBV7-9, the J call TRBJ2-7; the D is unclear. Germline V CDR1 and CDR2: SEHNR, FQNEAQ (reference sequence). The CDR3 sequence is 12 residues long. Trimming left V 5 bases short and J 7 bases short, with 12 bases between. The CDR3 DNA reads as TGTGCCAGCAGCCCCTCCCCGACAGAGCAGTACTTC. Translated, it gives CASSPSPTEQYF.

The sample holds a few counts of this clonotype. The rearrangement uses TRBV5-1 and TRBJ2-3, with unresolved D. The V gene's germline CDR1 is SGHRS and CDR2 YFSETQ. The V end lost 6 bases, the J end lost 0 bases, and 14 bases lay between the germline ends. The CDR3 sequence is 15 residues long. CDR3 in DNA: TGCGCCAGCACCCTGGGCACCAAAAGCACAGATACGCAGTATTTT. It is translated as CASTLGTKSTDTQYF. Together with reference TRBV5-1 and TRBJ2-3, the CDR3 gives the full variable domain: KAGVTQTPRYLIKTRGQQVTLSCSPISGHRSVSWYQQTPGQGLQFLFEYFSETQRNKGNFPGRFSGRQFSNSRSEMNVSTLELGDSALYLCASTLGTKSTDTQYFGPGTRLTVL.

This rearrangement joins TRBV11-2 to TRBJ2-5; TRBD2 matches 7 bases. CDR3 size: 13 residues. The germline CDR1 and CDR2 sequences are SGHAT and FQNNGV. J lost 5 bases, V lost 4 bases, and 4 bases had no gene match. CDR3 in DNA: TGTGCCAGCAGCTCAGAAGCGGGGGAGACCCAGTACTTC. Protein sequence: CASSSEAGETQYF.

V is TRBV5-4 and J is TRBJ2-3; no definite D call. CDR1 and CDR2 from the germline V gene are SGHNT and YYREEE (reference sequence). V was cut by 0 bases and J by 3 bases, with 5 bases left in between. This CDR3 has 13 amino acids. CDR3 in DNA: TGTGCCAGCAGCTTGGACTATACAGATACGCAGTATTTT. Its protein product is CASSLDYTDTQYF.